This passage covers 15 T cell receptor beta chains from one sample sequenced in a study of control samples from healthy donors and cancer patients. Clones were read by immunoSEQ multiplex PCR, and TCRdb kept only the in-frame ones, dropping some. The table shows more than 100,000 clones, with around 89% occurring only once. The sequencing sample was made of blood. These receptors were obtained from a man aged 40-49 years in good health.

The chain has TRBV2 and TRBJ1-1; tentatively, D is TRBD1 (5 bases). The CDR3 has 14 amino acids. The V end lost 3 bases, the J end lost 4 bases, and 12 bases lay between the germline ends. Germline V gene data show CDR1 as SNHLY and CDR2 as FYNNEI. CDR3 DNA sequence: TGTGCCAGCAGTGAGGGGACGGTCGGCACTGAAGCTTTCTTT. Translation: CASSEGTVGTEAFF.

The chain joins TRBV7-8 to TRBJ1-5, with unresolved D. Trimming pared 5 bases from V and 3 bases from J, leaving 14 bases between. The V gene's germline CDR1 is SGHVS and CDR2 FQNEAQ. CDR3 size: 15 residues. CDR3 protein: CASSPPAFPNQPQHF. The DNA of the CDR3 is TGTGCCAGCAGCCCCCCTGCGTTCCCCAATCAGCCCCAGCATTTT.

The chain combines TRBV14 with TRBJ2-5; 8 bases agree with TRBD2. The CDR3 spans 17 residues. Germline V CDR1 and CDR2: SGHDN, FVKESK. Trimming took 3 bases from V and 5 from J; bases not matched to a gene: 14. CDR3 protein: CASSQLRRAGVDETQYF. As DNA, the CDR3 is TGTGCCAGCAGCCAGTTAAGGAGAGCGGGGGTGGATGAGACCCAGTACTTC.

The V and J genes are TRBV6-9 and TRBJ2-7; 7 bases agree with TRBD1. V shed 6 bases, J shed 6 bases, and the junction held 14 bases outside the gene matches. The germline V gene has CDR1 MNHGY and CDR2 SVAAGI. This CDR3 spans 15 amino acids. Here the CDR3 DNA reads TGTGCCAGCAGGCCACACGGGACAGCCAGCTTCGAGCAGTACTTC. Protein product: CASRPHGTASFEQYF.

The genes are TRBV19 and TRBJ1-2; weak D call: TRBD1 (6 bases). Trimming took off 6 bases at V and 8 bases at J, with 10 bases between the two ends. There are 11 residues in the CDR3. Germline V gene lookup returns CDR1 LNHDA and CDR2 SQIVND (reference sequence). The CDR3 DNA reads as TGTGCCAGTAGCAGGGGAGACGGCTACACCTTC. This encodes CASSRGDGYTF.

The J gene is TRBJ2-7, the V gene TRBV5-1; D is unclear. This CDR3 region has 13 residues. The germline V and J ends were trimmed by 0 bases and 3 bases, with 7 bases remaining between them. Germline CDR1 SGHRS, CDR2 YFSETQ. This CDR3 is CASSLVPVYEQYF. As DNA, the CDR3 is TGCGCCAGCAGCTTGGTGCCGGTCTACGAGCAGTACTTC.

The rearrangement joins TRBV7-9 to TRBJ1-1, with 7 bases identical to TRBD1. J lost 2 bases, V lost 3 bases, and 6 bases had no gene match. This CDR3 region has 15 residues. The V gene's germline CDR1 is SEHNR and CDR2 FQNEAQ (reference sequence). The CDR3 sequence: CASSLPGQRNTEAFF. DNA of the CDR3: TGTGCCAGCAGCTTGCCGGGACAGAGAAACACTGAAGCTTTCTTT.

This clone was detected a few times. J is TRBJ2-3 and V is TRBV7-6; 12 bases are shared with TRBD1. Germline V gives CDR1 SGHVS, CDR2 FNYEAQ. With V trimmed by 5 bases and J by 4 bases, 10 bases remained unmatched. The CDR3 spans 17 residues. CDR3 amino acids: CASSNLGDRGRADTQYF. Written as DNA, the CDR3 is TGTGCCAGCAGCAATCTTGGGGACAGGGGGCGGGCAGATACGCAGTATTTT.

The chain joins TRBV19 to TRBJ1-3; 9 positions match TRBD1. The CDR3 runs to 13 residues. Germline V gene sequence: CDR1 LNHDA, CDR2 SQIVND (reference sequence). The trim removed 6 bases at V and 5 bases at J, leaving 2 bases unmatched. The DNA for the CDR3 is TGTGCCAGTAGCGGACAGGGGCGAAACACCATATATTTT. It is translated as CASSGQGRNTIYF.

V is TRBV5-1 and J is TRBJ2-3, with 8 bases that match TRBD2. The CDR3 is 14 residues long. V lost 6 bases, J lost 4 bases, and 7 bases stayed unmatched. From germline, CDR1 is SGHRS and CDR2 YFSETQ. The CDR3 DNA sequence: TGCGCCAGCAAAACGGGACTAGGAGCAGATACGCAGTATTTT. It encodes CASKTGLGADTQYF.

The rearrangement uses TRBV19 and TRBJ2-3; 9 bases fit TRBD2. The CDR3 is 18 residues long. The germline CDR1 and CDR2 sequences are LNHDA and SQIVND (reference sequence). After removal of 5 bases from V and 9 bases from J, the junction contained 21 bases not matched to a gene. CDR3 sequence (DNA): TGTGCCAGTAGTCCGCAAGAACCAAGCGGGGGGTTTCGAGGGACGCAGTATTTT. This codes for CASSPQEPSGGFRGTQYF. The full variable domain, completed using reference TRBV19 and TRBJ2-3, is DGGITQSPKYLFRKEGQNVTLSCEQNLNHDAMYWYRQDPGQGLRLIYYSQIVNDFQKGDIAEGYSVSREKKESFPLTVTSAQKNPTAFYLCASSPQEPSGGFRGTQYFGPGTRLTVL.

This sequence joins TRBV29-1 and TRBJ1-2; D possibly corresponds to TRBD1 (6 bases). V shed 7 bases and J shed 7 bases, with 13 bases lying between them. Germline V lookup: CDR1 SQVTM, CDR2 ANQGSEA. The CDR3 is made up of 11 amino acids. The CDR3: CSGQQGGGYTF. In DNA form, the CDR3 reads TGCAGCGGCCAACAGGGTGGTGGCTACACCTTC. Based on the CDR3 plus reference TRBV29-1 and TRBJ1-2, the full variable domain is SAVISQKPSRDICQRGTSLTIQCQVDSQVTMMFWYRQQPGQSLTLIATANQGSEATYESGFVIDKFPISRPNLTFSTLTVSNMSPEDSSIYLCSGQQGGGYTFGSGTRLTVV.

The V and J genes are TRBV10-3 and TRBJ1-1; possible D gene TRBD1, 5 bases. Germline V lookup: CDR1 ENHRY, CDR2 SYGVKD. V was pared by 5 bases and J by 1 base, with 14 bases between. The CDR3 is 15 amino acids. The CDR3 nucleotides read TGTGCCATCAGTTCCTACGACAGTGGGAACACTGAAGCTTTCTTT. This translates into CAISSYDSGNTEAFF.

This clone occurred once. The rearrangement links TRBV29-1 to TRBJ1-2; D might be TRBD1 (6 bases). Trimming cost V 7 bases and J 0 bases, with 21 bases left between them. CDR1 is SQVTM and CDR2 is ANQGSEA in the germline V gene. This CDR3 contains 16 residues. CDR3 bases: TGCAGCGGACTATCCTTAGGGGGGGCCGCTAACTATGGCTACACCTTC. This gives the protein CSGLSLGGAANYGYTF.

The CDR3 loop reads CASSLRGGTEAFF. The CDR3 bases are TGTGCCAGCAGCTTACGGGGTGGAACTGAAGCTTTCTTT. The chain is built from TRBV7-9 and TRBJ1-1; D is uncertain. Germline V gives CDR1 SEHNR, CDR2 FQNEAQ (reference sequence). Trimming left V 2 bases short and J 5 bases short, with 9 bases between. There are 13 residues in the CDR3.